This T cell receptor beta chain stems from a study of cytomegalovirus exposure and HLA in healthy donors. This clone was recorded only once. From germline, CDR1 is MDHEN and CDR2 SYDVKM. This CDR3 is built from 17 residues. Trimming shortened V by 2 bases and J by 1 base, and 12 bases separated the two germline ends. PCR used 60 Vbeta primers and 13 Jbeta primers. This table comes from immunoSEQ multiplex PCR, and its TCRdb copy is limited to in-frame clones, with some not included. The sample yields 150,000 to 200,000 clones, 81% seen once. Source material: PBMCs. J is TRBJ2-6 and V is TRBV28, with a possible D match to TRBD2 (5 bases). The origin of this receptor is a woman aged 30 to 39 in good health and CMV-seronegative. The CDR3 DNA reads as TGTGCCAGCAGTTTACCAAACGGGGTATCTGGGGCCAACGTCCTGACTTTC. Protein product: CASSLPNGVSGANVLTF.